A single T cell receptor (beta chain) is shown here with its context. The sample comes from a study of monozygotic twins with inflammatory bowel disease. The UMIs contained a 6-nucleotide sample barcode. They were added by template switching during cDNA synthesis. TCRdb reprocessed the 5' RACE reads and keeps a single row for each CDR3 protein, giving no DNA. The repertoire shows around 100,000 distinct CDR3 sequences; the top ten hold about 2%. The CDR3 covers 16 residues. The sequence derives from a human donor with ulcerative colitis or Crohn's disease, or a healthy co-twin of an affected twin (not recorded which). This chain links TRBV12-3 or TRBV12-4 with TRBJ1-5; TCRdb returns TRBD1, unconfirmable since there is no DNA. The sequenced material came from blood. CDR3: CASSFGAGQGDQPQHF.